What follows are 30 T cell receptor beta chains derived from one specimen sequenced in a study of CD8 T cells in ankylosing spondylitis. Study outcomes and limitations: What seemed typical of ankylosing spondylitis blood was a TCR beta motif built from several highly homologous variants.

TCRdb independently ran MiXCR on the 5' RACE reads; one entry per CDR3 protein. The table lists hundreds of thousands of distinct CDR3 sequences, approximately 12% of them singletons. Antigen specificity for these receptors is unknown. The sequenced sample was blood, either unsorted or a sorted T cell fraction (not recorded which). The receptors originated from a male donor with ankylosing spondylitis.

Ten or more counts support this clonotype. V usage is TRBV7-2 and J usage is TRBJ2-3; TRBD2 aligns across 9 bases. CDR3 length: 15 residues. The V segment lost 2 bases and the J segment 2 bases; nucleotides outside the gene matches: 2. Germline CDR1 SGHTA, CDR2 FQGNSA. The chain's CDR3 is CASSLRLAATDTQYF. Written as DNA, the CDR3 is TGTGCCAGCAGCTTAAGACTAGCGGCCACAGATACGCAGTATTTT.

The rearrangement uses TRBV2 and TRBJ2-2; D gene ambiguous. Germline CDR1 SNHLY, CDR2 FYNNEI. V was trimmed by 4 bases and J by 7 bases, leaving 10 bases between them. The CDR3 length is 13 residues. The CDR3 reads CASSVRRGGELFF. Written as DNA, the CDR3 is TGTGCCAGCAGTGTCAGAAGAGGCGGGGAGCTGTTTTTT.

The CDR3 is CSVGVGPLGGGNEQFF. The CDR3 coding sequence is TGCAGCGTTGGAGTGGGACCCCTGGGAGGGGGCAATGAGCAGTTCTTC. The chain combines TRBV29-1 with TRBJ2-1, with D possibly being TRBD2 (7 bases). The CDR3 is 16 amino acids. Trimming cost V 4 bases and J 6 bases, with 22 bases left between them. Germline values: CDR1 SQVTM, CDR2 ANQGSEA.

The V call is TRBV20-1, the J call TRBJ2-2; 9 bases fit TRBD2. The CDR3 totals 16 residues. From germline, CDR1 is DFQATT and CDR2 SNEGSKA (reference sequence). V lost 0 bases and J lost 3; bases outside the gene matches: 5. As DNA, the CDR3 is TGCAGTGCTAGAGATAGGCGGGAGGGCTACACCGGGGAGCTGTTTTTT. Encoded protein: CSARDRREGYTGELFF.

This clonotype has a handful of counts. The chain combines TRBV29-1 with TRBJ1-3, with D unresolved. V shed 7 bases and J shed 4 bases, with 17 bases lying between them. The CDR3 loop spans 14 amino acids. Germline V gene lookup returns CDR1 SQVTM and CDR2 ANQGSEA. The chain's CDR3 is CSADVRGSGNTIYF. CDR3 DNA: TGCAGCGCTGATGTTCGCGGGTCAGGAAACACCATATATTTT. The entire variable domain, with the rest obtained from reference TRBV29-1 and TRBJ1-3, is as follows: SAVISQKPSRDICQRGTSLTIQCQVDSQVTMMFWYRQQPGQSLTLIATANQGSEATYESGFVIDKFPISRPNLTFSTLTVSNMSPEDSSIYLCSADVRGSGNTIYFGEGSWLTVV.

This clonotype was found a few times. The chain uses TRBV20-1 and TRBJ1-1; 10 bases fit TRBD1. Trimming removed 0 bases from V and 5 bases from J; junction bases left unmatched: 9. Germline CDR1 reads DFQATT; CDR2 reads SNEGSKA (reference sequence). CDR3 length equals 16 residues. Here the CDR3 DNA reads TGCAGTGCTAGAGATCCGGGACAGGGGCTTGGTACTGAAGCTTTCTTT. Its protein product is CSARDPGQGLGTEAFF.

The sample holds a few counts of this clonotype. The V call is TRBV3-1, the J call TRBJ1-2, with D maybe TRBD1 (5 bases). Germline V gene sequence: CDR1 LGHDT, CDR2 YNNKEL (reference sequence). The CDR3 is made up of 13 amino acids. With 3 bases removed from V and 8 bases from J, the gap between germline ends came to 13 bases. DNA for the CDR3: TGTGCCAGCAGCCACGGAGGGGAGAGAGGCTACACCTTC. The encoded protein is CASSHGGERGYTF.

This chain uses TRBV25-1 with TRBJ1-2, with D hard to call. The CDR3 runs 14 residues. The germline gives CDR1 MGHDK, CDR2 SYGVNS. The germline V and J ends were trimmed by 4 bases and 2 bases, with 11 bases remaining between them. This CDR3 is CASSGFVSNYGYTF. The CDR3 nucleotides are TGTGCCAGCAGTGGTTTCGTCAGCAACTATGGCTACACCTTC.

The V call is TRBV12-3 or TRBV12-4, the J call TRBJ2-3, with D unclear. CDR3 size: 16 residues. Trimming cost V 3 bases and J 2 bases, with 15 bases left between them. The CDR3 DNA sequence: TGTGCCAGCAGTTTCAGTCCGGGCAGCTCCACAGATACGCAGTATTTT. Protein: CASSFSPGSSTDTQYF.

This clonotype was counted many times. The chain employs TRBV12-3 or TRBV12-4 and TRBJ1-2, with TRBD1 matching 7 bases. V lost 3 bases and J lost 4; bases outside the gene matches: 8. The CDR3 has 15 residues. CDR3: CASSLTQGVVYGYTF. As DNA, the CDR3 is TGTGCCAGCAGTTTGACCCAGGGGGTGGTCTATGGCTACACCTTC.

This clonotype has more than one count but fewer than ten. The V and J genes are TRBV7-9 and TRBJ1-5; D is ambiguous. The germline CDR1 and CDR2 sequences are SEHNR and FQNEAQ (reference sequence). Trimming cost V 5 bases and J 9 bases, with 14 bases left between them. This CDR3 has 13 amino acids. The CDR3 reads CASSPLSSGPQHF. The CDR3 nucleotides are TGTGCCAGCAGCCCCTTATCAAGCGGGCCCCAGCATTTT.

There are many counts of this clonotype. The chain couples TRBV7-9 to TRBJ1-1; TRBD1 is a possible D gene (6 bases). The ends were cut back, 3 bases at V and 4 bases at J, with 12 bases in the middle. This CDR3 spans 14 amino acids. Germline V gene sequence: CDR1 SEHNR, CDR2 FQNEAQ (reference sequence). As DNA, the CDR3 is TGTGCCAGCAGCTTCGGGGGGCTTGGCACTGAAGCTTTCTTT. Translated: CASSFGGLGTEAFF.

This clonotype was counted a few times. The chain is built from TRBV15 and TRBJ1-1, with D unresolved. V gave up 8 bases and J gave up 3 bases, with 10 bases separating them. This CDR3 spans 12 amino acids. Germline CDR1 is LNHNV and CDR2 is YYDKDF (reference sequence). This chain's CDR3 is CATGNRDTEAFF. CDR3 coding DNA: TGTGCCACCGGGAATCGGGACACTGAAGCTTTCTTT. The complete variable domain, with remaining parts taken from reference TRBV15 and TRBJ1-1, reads DAMVIQNPRYQVTQFGKPVTLSCSQTLNHNVMYWYQQKSSQAPKLLFHYYDKDFNNEADTPDNFQSRRPNTSFCFLDIRSPGLGDTAMYLCATGNRDTEAFFGQGTRLTVV.

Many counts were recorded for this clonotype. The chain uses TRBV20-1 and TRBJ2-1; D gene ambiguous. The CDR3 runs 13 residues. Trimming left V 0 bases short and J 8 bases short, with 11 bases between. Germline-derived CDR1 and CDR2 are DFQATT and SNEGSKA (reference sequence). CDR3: CSAREHSRDEQFF. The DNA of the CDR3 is TGCAGTGCTAGAGAACACTCTCGGGATGAGCAGTTCTTC.

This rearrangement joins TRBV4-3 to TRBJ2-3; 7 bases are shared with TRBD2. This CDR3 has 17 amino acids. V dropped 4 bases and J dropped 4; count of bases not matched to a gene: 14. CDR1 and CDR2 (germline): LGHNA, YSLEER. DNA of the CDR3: TGCGCCAGCAGCCGAGTGGTCGGGGGAGGGCCCCCAGATACGCAGTATTTT. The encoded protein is CASSRVVGGGPPDTQYF.

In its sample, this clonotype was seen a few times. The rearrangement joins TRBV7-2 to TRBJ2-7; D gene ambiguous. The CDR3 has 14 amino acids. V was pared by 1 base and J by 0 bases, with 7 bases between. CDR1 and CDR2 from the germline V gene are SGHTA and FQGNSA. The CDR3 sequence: CASSLVHPSYEQYF. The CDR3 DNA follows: TGTGCCAGCAGCTTAGTCCATCCCTCCTACGAGCAGTACTTC.

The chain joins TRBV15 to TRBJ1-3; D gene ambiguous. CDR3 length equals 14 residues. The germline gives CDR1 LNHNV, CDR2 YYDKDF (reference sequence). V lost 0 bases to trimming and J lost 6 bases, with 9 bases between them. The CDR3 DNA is TGTGCCACCAGCAGAGATCCGACGCCAAACACCATATATTTT. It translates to CATSRDPTPNTIYF.

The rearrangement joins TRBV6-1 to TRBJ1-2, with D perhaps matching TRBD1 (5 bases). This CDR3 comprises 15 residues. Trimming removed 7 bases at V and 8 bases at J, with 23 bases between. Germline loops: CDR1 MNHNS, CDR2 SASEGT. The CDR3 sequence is CASTSSGSTWGGYTF. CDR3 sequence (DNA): TGTGCCAGCACCAGCAGCGGGTCAACTTGGGGGGGCTACACCTTC.

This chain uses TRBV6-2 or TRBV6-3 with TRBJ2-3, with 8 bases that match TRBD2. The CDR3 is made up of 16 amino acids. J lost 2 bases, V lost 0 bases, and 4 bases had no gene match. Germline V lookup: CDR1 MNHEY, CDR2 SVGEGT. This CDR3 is CASSYSAGRATDTQYF. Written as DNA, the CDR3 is TGTGCCAGCAGTTACTCAGCCGGGAGGGCCACAGATACGCAGTATTTT.

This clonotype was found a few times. This chain's CDR3 is CASSYDRTTGELFF. CDR3 DNA sequence: TGTGCCAGCAGTTACGATCGGACAACCGGGGAGCTGTTTTTT. The V call is TRBV6-5, the J call TRBJ2-2; D is possibly TRBD1 (5 bases). The length of the CDR3 is 14 residues. V dropped 2 bases and J dropped 5 bases, with 9 bases sitting between them. Germline V CDR1 and CDR2: MNHEY, SVGAGI.

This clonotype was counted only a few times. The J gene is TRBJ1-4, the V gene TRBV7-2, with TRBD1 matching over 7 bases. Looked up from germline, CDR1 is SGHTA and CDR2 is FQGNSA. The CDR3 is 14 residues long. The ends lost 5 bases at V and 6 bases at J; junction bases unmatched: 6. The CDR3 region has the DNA TGTGCCAGCAGCATGGACAGGTCCTATGAAAAACTGTTTTTT. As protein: CASSMDRSYEKLFF.

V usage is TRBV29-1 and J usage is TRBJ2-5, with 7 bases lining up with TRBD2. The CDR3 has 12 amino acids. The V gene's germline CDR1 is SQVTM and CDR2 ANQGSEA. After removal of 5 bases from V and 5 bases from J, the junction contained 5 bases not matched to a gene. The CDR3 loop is CSVRTSAETQYF. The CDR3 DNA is TGCAGCGTTAGAACTAGCGCCGAGACCCAGTACTTC.

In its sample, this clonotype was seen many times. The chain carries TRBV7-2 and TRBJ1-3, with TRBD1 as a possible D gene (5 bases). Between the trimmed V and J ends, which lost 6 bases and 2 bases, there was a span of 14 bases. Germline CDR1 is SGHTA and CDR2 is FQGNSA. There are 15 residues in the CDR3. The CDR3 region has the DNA TGTGCCAGCAGTTCTAGGGACGCGCCTGGAAACACCATATATTTT. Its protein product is CASSSRDAPGNTIYF.

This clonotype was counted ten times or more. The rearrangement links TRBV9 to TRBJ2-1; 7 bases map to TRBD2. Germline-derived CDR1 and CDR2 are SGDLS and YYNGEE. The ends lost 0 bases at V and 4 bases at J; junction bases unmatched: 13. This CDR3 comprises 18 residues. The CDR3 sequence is CASSVGYGTTLLYNEQFF. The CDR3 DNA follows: TGTGCCAGCAGCGTAGGATATGGGACTACCCTACTATACAATGAGCAGTTCTTC.

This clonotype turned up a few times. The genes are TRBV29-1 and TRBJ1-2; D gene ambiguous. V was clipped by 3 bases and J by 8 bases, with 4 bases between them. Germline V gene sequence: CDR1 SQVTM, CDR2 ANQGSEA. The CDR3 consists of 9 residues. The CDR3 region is CSVDRGYTF. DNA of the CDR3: TGCAGCGTTGATCGCGGCTACACCTTC.

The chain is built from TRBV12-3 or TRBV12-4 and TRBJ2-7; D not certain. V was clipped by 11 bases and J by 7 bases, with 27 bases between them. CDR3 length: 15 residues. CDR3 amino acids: CAQSRTYTGPWEQYF. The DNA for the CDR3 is TGTGCCCAATCCCGGACCTACACCGGGCCGTGGGAGCAGTACTTC.

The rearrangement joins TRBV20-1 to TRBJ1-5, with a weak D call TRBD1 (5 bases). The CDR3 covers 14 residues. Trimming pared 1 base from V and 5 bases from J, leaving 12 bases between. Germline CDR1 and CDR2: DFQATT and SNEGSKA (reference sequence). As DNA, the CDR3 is TGCAGTGCTAGAGGGGGGTGGACCCATCAGCCCCAGCATTTT. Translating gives CSARGGWTHQPQHF.

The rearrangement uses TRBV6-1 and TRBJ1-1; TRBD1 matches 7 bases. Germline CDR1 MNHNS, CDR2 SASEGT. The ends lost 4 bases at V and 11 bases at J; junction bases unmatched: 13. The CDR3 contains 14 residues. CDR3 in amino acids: CASSVPGTVAKAFF. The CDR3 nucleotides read TGTGCCAGCAGTGTCCCTGGGACAGTGGCCAAGGCTTTCTTT.

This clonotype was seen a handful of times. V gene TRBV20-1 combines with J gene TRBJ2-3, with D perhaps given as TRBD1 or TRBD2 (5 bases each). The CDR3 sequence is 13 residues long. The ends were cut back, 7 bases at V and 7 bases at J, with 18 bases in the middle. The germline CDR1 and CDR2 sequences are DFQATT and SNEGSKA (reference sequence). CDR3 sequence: CSDTGTDAYTQYF. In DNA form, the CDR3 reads TGCAGTGATACCGGGACGGATGCTTATACGCAGTATTTT.

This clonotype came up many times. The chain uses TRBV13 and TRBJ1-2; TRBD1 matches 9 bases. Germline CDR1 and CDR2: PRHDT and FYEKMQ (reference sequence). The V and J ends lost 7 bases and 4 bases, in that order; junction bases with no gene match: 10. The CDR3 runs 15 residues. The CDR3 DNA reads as TGTGCCAGCAATTCAAACAGGGGGCATATCTATGGCTACACCTTC. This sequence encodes CASNSNRGHIYGYTF.